The clone carrying this T cell receptor beta chain was detected only a few times. Its antigen is as yet unknown. With constant-segment primers, 5'RACE yielded cDNA libraries of TCR alpha and TCR beta that carried sample barcodes and UMIs. Each CDR3 protein gets one entry after TCRdb re-called the 5' RACE reads with MiXCR. This sample has 500,000 to 550,000 distinct CDR3 sequences; around 21% occur once, and the top ten carry 12%. Per germline, CDR1 SGHVS and CDR2 FQNEAQ. The CDR3 is 17 residues long. Trimming at V came to 1 base and at J to 0 bases, leaving 8 bases not matched to a gene. This entry comes from a study of T-cell memory formation after mild COVID-19. Study context: Largely donor-specific sequence clusters came from a couple of donors. General observations from the study: Of the contracting clones, CD4+ ones lay mainly in CM and EM, and CD8+ ones in EMRA. Several responding clones turned up in pre-infection memory, indicating that cross-reactive memory may have taken part.

The chain joins TRBV7-8 to TRBJ2-7; 8 nucleotides align to TRBD2. Sequencing was performed on PBMCs or a T cell subset sorted from them (not recorded which). The origin of this receptor is an adult woman who had mild COVID-19 (a few samples of this study predate the infection). Cell type and time point are not known. This CDR3 is CASSLGAAGDLSYEQYF. CDR3 coding DNA: TGTGCCAGCAGCTTAGGGGCAGCGGGAGACCTCTCCTACGAGCAGTACTTC. The entire variable domain, with the rest obtained from reference TRBV7-8 and TRBJ2-7, is as follows: GAGVSQSPRYKVAKRGQDVALRCDPISGHVSLFWYQQALGQGPEFLTYFQNEAQLDKSGLPSDRFFAERPEGSVSTLKIQRTQQEDSAVYLCASSLGAAGDLSYEQYFGPGTRLTVT.